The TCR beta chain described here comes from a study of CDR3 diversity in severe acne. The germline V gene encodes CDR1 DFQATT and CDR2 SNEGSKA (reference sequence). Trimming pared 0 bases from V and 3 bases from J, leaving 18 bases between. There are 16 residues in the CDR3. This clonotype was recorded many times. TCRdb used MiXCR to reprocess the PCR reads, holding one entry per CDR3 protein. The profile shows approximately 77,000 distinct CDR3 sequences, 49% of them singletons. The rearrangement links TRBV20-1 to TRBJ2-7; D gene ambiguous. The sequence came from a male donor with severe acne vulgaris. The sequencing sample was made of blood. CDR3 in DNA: TGCAGTGCTAGAGATGGGAATAGACCTACTTACTACGAGCAGTACGTC. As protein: CSARDGNRPTYYEQYV.